This entry is about one T cell receptor beta chain. The CDR3 is made up of 15 amino acids. Germline V gene data show CDR1 as KGHSH and CDR2 as LQKENI. V shed 5 bases, J shed 0 bases, and the junction held 4 bases outside the gene matches. This record comes from a study of blood T cell repertoires in COVID-19. Background on the study: The origin of the acute and convalescent COVID-19 samples was the United States, Italy and Spain. PBMCs, B-cell-depleted T cells, or T cells provided the cDNA or gDNA that made up the material.

Using immunoSEQ multiplex PCR, the repertoire was profiled, and TCRdb retains in-frame clones only, with some absent. The data contain 15,000 to 20,000 clones, about nine tenths of them seen just once; the ten biggest clones take up about a sixth. The receptor comes from a human donor with active COVID-19. The donor label of this sample is uncertain. Sequenced material: peripheral blood. The gene calls are TRBV18 and TRBJ2-3; 8 bases are shared with TRBD1. The chain's CDR3 is CASSDGQGSTDTQYF. CDR3 coding DNA: TGTGCCAGCTCAGACGGACAGGGAAGCACAGATACGCAGTATTTT.